This TCR beta chain was captured by sequencing in a study of cytomegalovirus exposure and HLA in healthy donors. As for this clone: Its target is unknown.

Germline values: CDR1 WNHNN, CDR2 SYGVQD (reference sequence). The V and J ends lost 4 bases and 6 bases respectively, with 12 bases between them. The CDR3 sequence is 14 residues long. PCR used 60 Vbeta primers and 13 Jbeta primers. The method was immunoSEQ multiplex PCR; TCRdb's version includes in-frame clones alone and lacks a portion of them. In the table there are about 120,000 clones, 65% to 90% of which are singletons. The donors, nominally healthy at sampling, likely had unrecorded immune exposures. The study's findings and limits: Cytomegalovirus status was reportedly diagnosed by the classifier with high specificity and sensitivity. Segments of the TCR beta V type were, in most cases, productive about 90% or about 30% of the time in an earlier analysis.

This receptor was obtained from a woman aged 40 to 50 in good health and CMV-seronegative. V gene TRBV10-1 combines with J gene TRBJ2-2, with a possible D match to TRBD1 (7 bases). The sequenced sample consisted of PBMCs. This CDR3 is CASSAQGGSGELFF. The DNA for the CDR3 is TGCGCCAGCAGTGCCCAGGGGGGTTCCGGGGAGCTGTTTTTT.